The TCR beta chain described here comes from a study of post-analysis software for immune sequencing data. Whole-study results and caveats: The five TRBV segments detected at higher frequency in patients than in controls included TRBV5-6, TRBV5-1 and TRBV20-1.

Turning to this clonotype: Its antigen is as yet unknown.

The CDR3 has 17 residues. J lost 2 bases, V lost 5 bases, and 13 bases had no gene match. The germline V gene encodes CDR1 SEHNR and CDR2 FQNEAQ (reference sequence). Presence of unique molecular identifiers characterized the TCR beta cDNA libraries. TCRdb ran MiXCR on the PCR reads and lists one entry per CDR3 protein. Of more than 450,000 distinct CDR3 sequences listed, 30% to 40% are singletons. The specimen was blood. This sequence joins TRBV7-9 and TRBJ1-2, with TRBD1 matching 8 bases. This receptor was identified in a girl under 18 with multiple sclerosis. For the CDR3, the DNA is TGTGCCAGCAGCCTAGACTCGATTACAGGGGGGAACTATGGCTACACCTTC. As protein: CASSLDSITGGNYGYTF.